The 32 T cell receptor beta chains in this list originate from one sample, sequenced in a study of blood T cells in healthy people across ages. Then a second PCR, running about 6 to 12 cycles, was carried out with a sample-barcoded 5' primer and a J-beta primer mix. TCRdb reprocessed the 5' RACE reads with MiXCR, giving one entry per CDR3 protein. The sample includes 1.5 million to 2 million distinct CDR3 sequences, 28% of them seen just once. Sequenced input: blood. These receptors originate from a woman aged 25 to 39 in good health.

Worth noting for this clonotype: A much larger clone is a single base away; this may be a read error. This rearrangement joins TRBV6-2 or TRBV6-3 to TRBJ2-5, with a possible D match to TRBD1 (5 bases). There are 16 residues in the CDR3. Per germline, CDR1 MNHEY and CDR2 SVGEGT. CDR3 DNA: TGTGCCAGCAGTTACCTCCTCGCAGGGAATCAAGAGACCCAGCACTTC. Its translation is CASSYLLAGNQETQHF.

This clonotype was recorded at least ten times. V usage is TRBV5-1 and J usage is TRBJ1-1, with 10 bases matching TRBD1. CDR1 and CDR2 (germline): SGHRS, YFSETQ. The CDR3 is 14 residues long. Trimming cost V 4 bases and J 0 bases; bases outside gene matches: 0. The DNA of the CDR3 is TGCGCCAGCAGCGGGACAGGGGTGAACACTGAAGCTTTCTTT. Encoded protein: CASSGTGVNTEAFF.

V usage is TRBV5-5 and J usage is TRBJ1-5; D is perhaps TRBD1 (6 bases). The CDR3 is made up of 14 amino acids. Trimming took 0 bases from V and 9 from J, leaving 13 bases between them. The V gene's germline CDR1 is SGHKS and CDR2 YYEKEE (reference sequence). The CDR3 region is CASSLEGGIGPQHF. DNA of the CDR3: TGTGCCAGCAGCTTGGAAGGGGGGATTGGGCCCCAGCATTTT. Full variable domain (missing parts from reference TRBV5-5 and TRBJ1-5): DAGVTQSPTHLIKTRGQQVTLRCSPISGHKSVSWYQQVLGQGPQFIFQYYEKEERGRGNFPDRFSARQFPNYSSELNVNALLLGDSALYLCASSLEGGIGPQHFGDGTRLSIL.

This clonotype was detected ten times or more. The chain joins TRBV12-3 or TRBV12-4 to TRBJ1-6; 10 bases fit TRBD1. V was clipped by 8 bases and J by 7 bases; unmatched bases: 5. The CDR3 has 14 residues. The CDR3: CASALGQGNSPLHF. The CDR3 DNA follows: TGTGCCAGCGCCTTGGGACAGGGGAATTCACCCCTCCACTTT.

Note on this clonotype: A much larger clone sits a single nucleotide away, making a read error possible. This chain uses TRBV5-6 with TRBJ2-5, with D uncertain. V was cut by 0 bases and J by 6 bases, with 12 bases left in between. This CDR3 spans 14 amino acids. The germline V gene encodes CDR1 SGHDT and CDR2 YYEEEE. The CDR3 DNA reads TGTGCCAGCAGCTTGGAAGGCGCCGCACAGACCCAGTACTTC. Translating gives CASSLEGAAQTQYF. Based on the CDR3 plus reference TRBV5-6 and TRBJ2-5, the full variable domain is DAGVTQSPTHLIKTRGQQVTLRCSPKSGHDTVSWYQQALGQGPQFIFQYYEEEERQRGNFPDRFSGHQFPNYSSELNVNALLLGDSALYLCASSLEGAAQTQYFGPGTRLLVL.

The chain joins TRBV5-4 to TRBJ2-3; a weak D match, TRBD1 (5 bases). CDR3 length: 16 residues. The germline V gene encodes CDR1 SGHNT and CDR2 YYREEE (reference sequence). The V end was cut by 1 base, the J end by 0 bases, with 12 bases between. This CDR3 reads CASSLLTATSTDTQYF. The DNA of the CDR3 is TGTGCCAGCAGCTTGTTGACAGCCACTAGCACAGATACGCAGTATTTT. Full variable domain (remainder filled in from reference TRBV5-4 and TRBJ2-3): ETGVTQSPTHLIKTRGQQVTLRCSSQSGHNTVSWYQQALGQGPQFIFQYYREEENGRGNFPPRFSGLQFPNYSSELNVNALELDDSALYLCASSLLTATSTDTQYFGPGTRLTVL.

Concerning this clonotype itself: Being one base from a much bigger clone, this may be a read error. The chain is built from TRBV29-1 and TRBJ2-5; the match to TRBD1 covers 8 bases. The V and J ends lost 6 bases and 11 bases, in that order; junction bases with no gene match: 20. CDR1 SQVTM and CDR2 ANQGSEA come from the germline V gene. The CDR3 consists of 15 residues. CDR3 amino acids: CSVQRTGPTYNEQYF. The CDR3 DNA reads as TGCAGCGTCCAAAGGACAGGGCCTACCTACAATGAGCAGTACTTC.

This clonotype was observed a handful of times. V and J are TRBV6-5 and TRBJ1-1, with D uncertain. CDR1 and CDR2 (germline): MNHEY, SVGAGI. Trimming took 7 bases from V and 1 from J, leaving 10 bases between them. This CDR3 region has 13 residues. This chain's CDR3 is CASTGLQNTEAFF. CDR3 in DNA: TGTGCCAGCACCGGACTCCAGAACACTGAAGCTTTCTTT.

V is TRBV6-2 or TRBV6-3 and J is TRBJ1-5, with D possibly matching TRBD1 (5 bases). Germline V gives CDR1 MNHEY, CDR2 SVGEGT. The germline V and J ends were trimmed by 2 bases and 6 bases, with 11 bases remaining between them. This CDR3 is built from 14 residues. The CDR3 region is CASSYRGGGQPQHF. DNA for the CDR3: TGTGCCAGCAGTTACAGGGGAGGAGGTCAGCCCCAGCATTTT.

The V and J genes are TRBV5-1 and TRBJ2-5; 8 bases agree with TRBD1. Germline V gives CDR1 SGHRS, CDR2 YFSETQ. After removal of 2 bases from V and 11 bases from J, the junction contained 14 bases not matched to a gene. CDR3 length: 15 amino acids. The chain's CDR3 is CASSLLQGESDEQYF. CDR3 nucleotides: TGCGCCAGCAGCTTACTACAGGGGGAATCCGATGAGCAGTACTTC.

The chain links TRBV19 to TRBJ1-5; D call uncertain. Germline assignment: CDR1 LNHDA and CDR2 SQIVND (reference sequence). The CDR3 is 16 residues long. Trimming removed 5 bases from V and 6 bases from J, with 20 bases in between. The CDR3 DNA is TGTGCCAGTAGTCTCCACCGGACCCAAGCCCGTCAGCCCCAGCATTTT. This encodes CASSLHRTQARQPQHF. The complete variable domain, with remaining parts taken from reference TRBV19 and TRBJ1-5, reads DGGITQSPKYLFRKEGQNVTLSCEQNLNHDAMYWYRQDPGQGLRLIYYSQIVNDFQKGDIAEGYSVSREKKESFPLTVTSAQKNPTAFYLCASSLHRTQARQPQHFGDGTRLSIL.

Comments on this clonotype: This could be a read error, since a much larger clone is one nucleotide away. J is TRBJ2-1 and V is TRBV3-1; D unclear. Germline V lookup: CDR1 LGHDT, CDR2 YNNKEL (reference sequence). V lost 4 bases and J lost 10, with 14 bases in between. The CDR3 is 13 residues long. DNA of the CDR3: TGTGCCAGCAGCCCTACAACGAGATACGAGCAGTTCTTC. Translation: CASSPTTRYEQFF.

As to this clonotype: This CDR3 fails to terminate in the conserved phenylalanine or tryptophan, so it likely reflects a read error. CDR3 residues: CASSLPRGGLGNEQYN. The CDR3 region has the DNA TGCGCCAGCAGCTTGCCCCGGGGGGGCCTAGGGAATGAGCAGTACAAC. The chain combines TRBV5-1 with TRBJ2-7; 8 bases align to TRBD2. Germline trimming cut 1 base from V and 7 bases from J; bases unmatched to any gene: 13. The CDR3 runs 16 residues. Germline CDR1 reads SGHRS; CDR2 reads YFSETQ.

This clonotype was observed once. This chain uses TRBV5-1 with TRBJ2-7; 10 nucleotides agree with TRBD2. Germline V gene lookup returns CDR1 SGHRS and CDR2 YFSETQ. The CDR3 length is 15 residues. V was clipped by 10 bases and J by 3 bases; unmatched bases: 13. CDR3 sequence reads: CASSGASGSIYEQYF. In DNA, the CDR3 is TGCGCCTCGTCCGGGGCTAGCGGGAGTATCTACGAGCAGTACTTC.

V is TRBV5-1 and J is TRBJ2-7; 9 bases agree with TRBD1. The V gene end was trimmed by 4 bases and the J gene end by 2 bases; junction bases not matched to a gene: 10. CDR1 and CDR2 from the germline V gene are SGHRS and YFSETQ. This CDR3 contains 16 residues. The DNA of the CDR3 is TGCGCCAGCAGCCGGGGGACCGGGACAGGGCCCTACGAGCAGTACTTC. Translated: CASSRGTGTGPYEQYF.

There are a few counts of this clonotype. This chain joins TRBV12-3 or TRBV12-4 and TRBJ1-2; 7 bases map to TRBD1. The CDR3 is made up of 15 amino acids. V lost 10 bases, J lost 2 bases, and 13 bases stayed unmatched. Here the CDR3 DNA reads TGTGCCACCACAAAAGGGGCAGGGGGGAACTATGGCTACACCTTC. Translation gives CATTKGAGGNYGYTF.

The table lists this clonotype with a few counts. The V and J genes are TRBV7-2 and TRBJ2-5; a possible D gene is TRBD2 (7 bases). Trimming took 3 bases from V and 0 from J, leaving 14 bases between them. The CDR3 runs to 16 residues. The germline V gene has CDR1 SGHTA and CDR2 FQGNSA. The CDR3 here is CASSLMGGLYQETQYF. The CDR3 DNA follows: TGTGCCAGCAGCTTGATGGGGGGGCTTTACCAAGAGACCCAGTACTTC.

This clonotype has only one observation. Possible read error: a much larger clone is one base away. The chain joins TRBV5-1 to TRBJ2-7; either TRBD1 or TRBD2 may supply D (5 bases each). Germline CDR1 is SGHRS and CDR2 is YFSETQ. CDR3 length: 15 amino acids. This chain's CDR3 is CTSSLGDGGGYEQYF. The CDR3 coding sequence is TGCACCAGCAGCTTAGGGGACGGAGGAGGCTACGAGCAGTACTTC.

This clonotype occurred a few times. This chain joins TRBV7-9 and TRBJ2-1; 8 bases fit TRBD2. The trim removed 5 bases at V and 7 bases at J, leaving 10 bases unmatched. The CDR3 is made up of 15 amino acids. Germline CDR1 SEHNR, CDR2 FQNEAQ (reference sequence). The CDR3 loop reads CASSHTSGEENEQFF. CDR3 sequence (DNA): TGTGCCAGCAGCCATACTAGCGGCGAGGAGAATGAGCAGTTCTTC.

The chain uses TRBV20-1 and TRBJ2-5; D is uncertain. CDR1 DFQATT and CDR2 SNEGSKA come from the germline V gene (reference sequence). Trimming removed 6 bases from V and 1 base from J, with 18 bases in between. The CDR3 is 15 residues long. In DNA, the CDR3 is TGCAGTGCACCCCGGGTCGCGGAAACCCAAGAGACCCAGTACTTC. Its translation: CSAPRVAETQETQYF.

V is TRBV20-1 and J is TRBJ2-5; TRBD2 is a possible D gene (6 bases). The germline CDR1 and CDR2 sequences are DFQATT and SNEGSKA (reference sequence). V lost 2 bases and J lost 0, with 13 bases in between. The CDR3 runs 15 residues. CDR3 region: CSARREQQNQETQYF. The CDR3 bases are TGCAGTGCTAGACGGGAGCAACAGAACCAAGAGACCCAGTACTTC.

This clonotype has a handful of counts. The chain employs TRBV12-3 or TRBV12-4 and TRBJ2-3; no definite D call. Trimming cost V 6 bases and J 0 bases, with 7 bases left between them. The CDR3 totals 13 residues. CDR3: CASSKDSTDTQYF. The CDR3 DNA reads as TGTGCCAGCAGCAAAGACAGCACAGATACGCAGTATTTT.

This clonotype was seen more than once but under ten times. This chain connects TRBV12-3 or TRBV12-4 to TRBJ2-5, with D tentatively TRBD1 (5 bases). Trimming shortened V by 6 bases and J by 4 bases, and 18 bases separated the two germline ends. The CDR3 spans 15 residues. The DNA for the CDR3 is TGTGCCAGCAGCCGCTTAGGACATCGTCTAGAGACCCAGTACTTC. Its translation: CASSRLGHRLETQYF.

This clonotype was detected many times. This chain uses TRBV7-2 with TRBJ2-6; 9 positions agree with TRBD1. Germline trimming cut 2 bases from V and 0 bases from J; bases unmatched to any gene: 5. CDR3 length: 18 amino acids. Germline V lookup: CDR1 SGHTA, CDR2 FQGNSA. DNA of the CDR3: TGTGCCAGCAGCTTAAGGGGACAGGGAACCTCTGGGGCCAACGTCCTGACTTTC. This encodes CASSLRGQGTSGANVLTF.

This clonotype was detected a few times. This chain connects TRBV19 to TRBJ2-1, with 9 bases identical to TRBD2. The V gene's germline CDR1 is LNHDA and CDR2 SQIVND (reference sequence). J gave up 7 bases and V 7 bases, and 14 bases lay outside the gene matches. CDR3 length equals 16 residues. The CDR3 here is CASKGNPGLALNEQFF. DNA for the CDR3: TGTGCCAGTAAGGGGAATCCGGGACTAGCCTTGAATGAGCAGTTCTTC.

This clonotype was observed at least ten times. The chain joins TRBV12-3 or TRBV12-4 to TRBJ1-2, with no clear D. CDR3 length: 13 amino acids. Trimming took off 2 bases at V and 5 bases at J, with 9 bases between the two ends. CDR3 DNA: TGTGCCAGCAGTTTAATTGAAGGGTATGGCTACACCTTC. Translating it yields CASSLIEGYGYTF.

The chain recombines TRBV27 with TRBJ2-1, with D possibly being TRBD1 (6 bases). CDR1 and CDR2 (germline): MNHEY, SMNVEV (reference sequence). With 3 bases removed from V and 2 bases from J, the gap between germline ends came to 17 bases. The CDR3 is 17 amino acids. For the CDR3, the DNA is TGTGCCAGCAGTTTCCCGACGACAGGAAGGCCCTACAATGAGCAGTTCTTC. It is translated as CASSFPTTGRPYNEQFF.

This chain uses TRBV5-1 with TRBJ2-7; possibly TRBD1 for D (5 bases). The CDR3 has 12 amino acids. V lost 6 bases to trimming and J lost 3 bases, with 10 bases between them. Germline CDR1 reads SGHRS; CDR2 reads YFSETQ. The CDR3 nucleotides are TGCGCCAGCAACTATCAGGGCTACGAGCAGTACTTC. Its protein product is CASNYQGYEQYF.

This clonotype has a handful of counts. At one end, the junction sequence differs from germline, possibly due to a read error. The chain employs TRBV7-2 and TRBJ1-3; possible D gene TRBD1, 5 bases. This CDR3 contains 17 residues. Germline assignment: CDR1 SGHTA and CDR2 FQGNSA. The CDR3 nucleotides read TGTGCCAGCAGCTTCGGTCCGGGACCCTCCTCTGGAAACACCACATATTTT. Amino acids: CASSFGPGPSSGNTTYF.

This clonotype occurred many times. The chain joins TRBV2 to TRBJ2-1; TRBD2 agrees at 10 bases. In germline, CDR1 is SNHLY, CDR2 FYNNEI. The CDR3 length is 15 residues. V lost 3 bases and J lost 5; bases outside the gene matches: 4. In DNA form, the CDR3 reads TGTGCCAGCAGTGACAGGCTAGCGGGGGACAATGAGCAGTTCTTC. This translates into CASSDRLAGDNEQFF.

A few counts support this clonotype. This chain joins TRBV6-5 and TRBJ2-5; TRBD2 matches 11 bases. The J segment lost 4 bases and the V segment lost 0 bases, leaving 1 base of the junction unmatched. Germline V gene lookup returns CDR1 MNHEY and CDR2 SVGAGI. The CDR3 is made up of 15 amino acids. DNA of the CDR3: TGTGCCAGCAGTTACTCGCTAGCGGGAGGAGAGACCCAGTACTTC. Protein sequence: CASSYSLAGGETQYF.

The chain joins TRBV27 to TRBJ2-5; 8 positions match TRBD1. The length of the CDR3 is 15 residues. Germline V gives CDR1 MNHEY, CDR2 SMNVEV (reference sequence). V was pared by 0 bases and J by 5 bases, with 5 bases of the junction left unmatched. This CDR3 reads CASSLSQGARETQYF. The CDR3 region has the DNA TGTGCCAGCAGTTTATCTCAGGGGGCACGGGAGACCCAGTACTTC.